These 15 T cell receptor beta chains were sequenced from one sample in a study of blood T cell repertoires in COVID-19. Produced via immunoSEQ multiplex PCR; TCRdb's table is partial and in-frame only. The data hold approximately 350,000 clones, with 65% to 90% observed a single time. Sequencing was carried out using peripheral blood. The receptors here all came from a woman aged 60-75 years with COVID-19, enrolled during active disease.

The chain has TRBV9 and TRBJ1-1, with 8 bases fitting TRBD1. The CDR3 spans 15 residues. Germline CDR1 reads SGDLS; CDR2 reads YYNGEE. Trimming removed 3 bases from V and 3 bases from J; junction bases left unmatched: 7. CDR3 region: CASSASDRGYTEAFF. The CDR3 DNA reads TGTGCCAGCAGCGCCTCCGACAGGGGTTACACTGAAGCTTTCTTT.

The V call is TRBV3-1 (or the pseudogene TRBV3-2), the J call TRBJ1-2; 7 bases fit TRBD1. Germline V gene lookup returns CDR1 LGHDT and CDR2 YNNKEL (reference sequence). The CDR3 runs to 15 residues. J lost 5 bases, V lost 1 base, and 7 bases had no gene match. CDR3: CASSQGNRGVYGYTF. DNA of the CDR3: TGTGCCAGCAGCCAAGGAAACAGGGGTGTATATGGCTACACCTTC.

The chain joins TRBV11-3 to TRBJ2-7; no definite D call. The germline V gene encodes CDR1 SGHNT and CDR2 YENEEA. Trimming shortened V by 5 bases and J by 0 bases, and 5 bases separated the two germline ends. This CDR3 contains 12 residues. This CDR3 reads CASSTASYEQYF. In nucleotides, the CDR3 is TGTGCCAGCAGCACAGCCTCCTACGAGCAGTACTTC.

V and J are TRBV7-3 and TRBJ2-1; possible D gene TRBD1, 6 bases. Germline CDR1 and CDR2: SGHTA and FQGTGA. The CDR3 totals 15 residues. V was trimmed by 5 bases and J by 8 bases, leaving 19 bases between them. CDR3 nucleotide sequence: TGTGCCAGCAGCCCAAGGACAGCCCCTTGGGATGAGCAGTTCTTC. As protein: CASSPRTAPWDEQFF.

This chain's CDR3 is CATSRAGRGEKLFF. DNA for the CDR3: TGTGCCACCAGCAGAGCAGGGCGGGGGGAAAAACTGTTTTTT. J is TRBJ1-4 and V is TRBV15, with D perhaps matching TRBD1 (5 bases). CDR3 length equals 14 residues. Germline CDR1 reads LNHNV; CDR2 reads YYDKDF (reference sequence). V was clipped by 1 base and J by 8 bases, with 11 bases between them.

This clone was detected only once. The chain recombines TRBV5-1 with TRBJ1-1, with 9 bases that match TRBD1. Trimming cost V 3 bases and J 6 bases; bases outside gene matches: 6. Germline lookup yields CDR1 SGHRS and CDR2 YFSETQ. CDR3 length: 14 amino acids. The CDR3 reads CASSSGTGLAEAFF. DNA for the CDR3: TGCGCCAGCAGCTCCGGGACAGGGTTGGCTGAAGCTTTCTTT.

The rearrangement uses TRBV10-1 and TRBJ1-1; 7 bases align to TRBD1. This CDR3 comprises 15 residues. V lost 6 bases, J lost 1 base, and 8 bases stayed unmatched. Per the germline V gene, CDR1 is WNHNN and CDR2 is SYGVQD (reference sequence). The CDR3 bases are TGCGCCAGCAGACCTCAACAGGGGAGGAACACTGAAGCTTTCTTT. This sequence encodes CASRPQQGRNTEAFF.

The J gene is TRBJ1-6, the V gene TRBV7-9; perhaps TRBD1 as D (6 bases). Trimming left V 2 bases short and J 10 bases short, with 18 bases between. This CDR3 contains 16 residues. Germline lookup yields CDR1 SEHNR and CDR2 FQNEAQ (reference sequence). Written as DNA, the CDR3 is TGTGCCAGCAGCTTATCCGCAGGGGAAGGGCGGTCACCCCTCCACTTT. As protein: CASSLSAGEGRSPLHF. Full variable domain (remainder filled in from reference TRBV7-9 and TRBJ1-6): DTGVSQNPRHKITKRGQNVTFRCDPISEHNRLYWYRQTLGQGPEFLTYFQNEAQLEKSRLLSDRFSAERPKGSFSTLEIQRTEQGDSAMYLCASSLSAGEGRSPLHFGNGTRLTVT.

The CDR3 sequence: CASRDGPDYGYTF. In nucleotides, the CDR3 is TGTGCCAGCAGAGATGGGCCTGACTATGGCTACACCTTC. V usage is TRBV6-5 and J usage is TRBJ1-2, with unresolved D. This CDR3 has 13 residues. Germline V gene sequence: CDR1 MNHEY, CDR2 SVGAGI. V gave up 6 bases and J gave up 3 bases, with 11 bases separating them.

Here the CDR3 reads CASSFTKAFF. The CDR3, as DNA: TGTGCCAGCAGTTTTACTAAGGCTTTCTTT. J is TRBJ1-1 and V is TRBV12-3 or TRBV12-4, with D hard to call. The CDR3 has 10 residues. The germline V and J ends were trimmed by 3 bases and 11 bases, with 7 bases remaining between them.

With respect to this clone: Other DNA sequences of this sample code for an identical CDR3. The chain recombines TRBV6-1 with TRBJ1-5; possibly TRBD1 for D (6 bases). The CDR3 has 15 amino acids. Trimming took off 0 bases at V and 1 base at J, with 7 bases between the two ends. Germline assignment: CDR1 MNHNS and CDR2 SASEGT. This CDR3 is CASSEAGGSNQPQHF. CDR3 sequence (DNA): TGTGCCAGCAGTGAAGCAGGGGGAAGCAATCAGCCCCAGCATTTT.

This chain connects TRBV10-3 to TRBJ2-3; TRBD1 is a possible D gene (5 bases). CDR1 and CDR2 from the germline V gene are ENHRY and SYGVKD. Between the trimmed V and J ends, which lost 3 bases and 0 bases, there was a span of 16 bases. This CDR3 is 17 amino acids long. The CDR3 is CAISDPTVGRSTDTQYF. In DNA, the CDR3 is TGTGCCATCAGTGACCCGACAGTAGGACGGAGCACAGATACGCAGTATTTT.

The chain has TRBV30 and TRBJ1-2; 7 bases match TRBD1. After removal of 5 bases from V and 6 bases from J, the junction contained 9 bases not matched to a gene. This CDR3 is built from 13 residues. Per germline, CDR1 GTSNPN and CDR2 SVGIG (reference sequence). The DNA for the CDR3 is TGTGCCTGGTCCCGAACAGGGGCTGATGGCTACACCTTC. Amino acids: CAWSRTGADGYTF.

The genes are TRBV7-9 and TRBJ2-7; a possible D gene is TRBD2 (5 bases). CDR3 size: 13 residues. V was trimmed by 5 bases and J by 5 bases, leaving 13 bases between them. Germline V gives CDR1 SEHNR, CDR2 FQNEAQ (reference sequence). The CDR3 loop is CASSRSGNHEQYF. The CDR3 region has the DNA TGTGCCAGCAGCCGGTCCGGGAATCACGAGCAGTACTTC. Using reference TRBV7-9 and TRBJ2-7 for the parts outside the CDR3, the full variable domain is DTGVSQNPRHKITKRGQNVTFRCDPISEHNRLYWYRQTLGQGPEFLTYFQNEAQLEKSRLLSDRFSAERPKGSFSTLEIQRTEQGDSAMYLCASSRSGNHEQYFGPGTRLTVT.

The chain combines TRBV14 with TRBJ2-5, with D perhaps TRBD1 (5 bases). V was shortened by 0 bases and J by 5 bases, with 10 bases between the two germline ends. The CDR3 loop spans 14 amino acids. The germline V gene encodes CDR1 SGHDN and CDR2 FVKESK. This chain's CDR3 is CASSQENRWETQYF. In nucleotides, the CDR3 is TGTGCCAGCAGCCAAGAAAACAGGTGGGAGACCCAGTACTTC.